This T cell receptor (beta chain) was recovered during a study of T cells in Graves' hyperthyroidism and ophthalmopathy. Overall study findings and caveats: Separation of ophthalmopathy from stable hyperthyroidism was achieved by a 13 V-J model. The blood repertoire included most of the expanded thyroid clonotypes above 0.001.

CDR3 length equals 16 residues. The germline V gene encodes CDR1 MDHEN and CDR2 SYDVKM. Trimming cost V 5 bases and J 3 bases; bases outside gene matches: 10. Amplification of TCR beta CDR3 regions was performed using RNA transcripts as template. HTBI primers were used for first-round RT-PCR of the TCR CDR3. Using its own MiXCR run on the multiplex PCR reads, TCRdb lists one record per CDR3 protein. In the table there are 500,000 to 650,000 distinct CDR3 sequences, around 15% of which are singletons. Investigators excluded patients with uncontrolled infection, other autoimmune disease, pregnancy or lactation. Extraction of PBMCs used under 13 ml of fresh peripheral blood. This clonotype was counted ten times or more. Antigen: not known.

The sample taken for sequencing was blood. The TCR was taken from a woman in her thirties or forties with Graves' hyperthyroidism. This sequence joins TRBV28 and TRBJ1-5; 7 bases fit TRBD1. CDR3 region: CASSLRRDSPNQPQHF. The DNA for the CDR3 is TGTGCCAGCAGTCTCCGACGGGACAGTCCCAATCAGCCCCAGCATTTT.